Described below is a single T cell receptor (beta chain) sequence and its context. This clone's antigen is unknown. A read error may produce the germline difference seen at one junction end. The sample comes from a study of cytotoxic CD8 clonotypes in ibrutinib-treated CLL (dated by TCRdb to about 2021). Regarding the complete study: The cohort included roughly 15 treatment-naive and ten to eleven relapsed/refractory patients; about 18 were IGHV unmutated. Responses were partial in approximately 24 patients and complete in 2; after median about 63 months follow-up, around 14 stayed in remission and some twelve progressed. Response samples were obtained after a median of around eleven months of treatment, with a range of roughly 6 to 40 months. On average, each sample yielded 255,043 productive templates and tens of thousands of productive rearrangements. Longitudinal samples were obtainable from about 30% of the roughly 90 participants in the trial. Cryopreserved peripheral blood mononuclear cells were collected before treatment, at response, and at either disease progression or sustained remission. Patients were still on ibrutinib when every remission and progressive disease sample was collected. Study-wide findings and limitations: Baseline clonality exceeded that of age-matched healthy donors and correlated strongly with circulating CD8+ T-cell counts. Public clonotypes were rare and either shrank or stayed stable during treatment, and the rise in clonality at ibrutinib response reflected expansion of private clonotypes. Sustained-remission and progressing patients did not have matched sampling times, and lymph node repertoires were not examined. Clonality rose at ibrutinib response, remained stable during sustained remission, and dropped back toward baseline at progression.

CDR1 and CDR2 were assigned from the germline V gene as MDHEN and SYDVKM. The CDR3 contains 11 residues, cysteine and phenylalanine counted. The entry retains the CDR3 DNA only, 33 bases that are in frame from base 1. The time point label on this specimen signifies: approximately 11 months on ibrutinib. For TCR beta library preparation, roughly 2.1 micrograms of genomic DNA was extracted from cryopreserved PBMCs. Longitudinal blood samples from CLL patients on ibrutinib monotherapy underwent high-throughput TCR beta sequencing. The patients took part in an open-label, single-center phase 2 trial of ibrutinib monotherapy. A MiSeq instrument was used for deep resolution sequencing, which targeted depths ranging from 1 in 1 million up to 1 in 200,000 T cells, with coverage averaging 10x for each clonotype. The immunoSEQ hsTCRB Kit was used to generate the TCR beta libraries. The original pipeline was this. The data were analyzed with ImmunoSEQ Analyzer and ImmunoSEQ Data Assistant, and V, D and J gene assignments followed IMGT definitions. Clonality was computed as one minus normalized Shannon entropy of productive rearrangement frequencies, ranging from 0 to 1. Only overrepresented clonotypes making up at least 0.05% of each patient's repertoire were included in the public clonotype analysis. Repertoires from around 13 age-matched healthy donors in immuneACCESS were used as clonality controls. What TCRdb holds here is the immuneACCESS table cut down to in-frame rearrangements. Part of the clones is not present; checked against another copy, under half of the missing clones reflect an unresolved V gene, and the others are unexplained. V, J and clone size reflect that table, while D and trimming were determined from the DNA. For this sample there are approximately 50,000 clones; over 60% appear just once. The ten largest clones capture 43% of the sample.

The chain employs TRBV28 and TRBJ2-7; confidence is insufficient to name the D gene. Material: PBMCs, obtained after 12 months of ibrutinib treatment. This TCR was recovered from a human donor with chronic lymphocytic leukemia. The DNA sequence is given as TGTGCCAGCAGTTTATCCTTCGAGCAGTACTTC. This gives the protein CASSLSFEQYF.